Below, 20 T cell receptor beta chains from the same sample are listed, as sequenced in a study of human T cells and chemical hapten exposure. TCRdb re-derived calls from the RACE reads in MiXCR, one entry per CDR3 protein. The sample lists 180,000 or so distinct CDR3 sequences, roughly 15% occurring once. The time point here: patch test 1, 2 weeks after DPC sensitization. Stated treatment: therapeutic diphenylcyclopropenone sensitization with weekly scalp DPC. The sequencing here drew on whole blood, taken in connection with sensitization to the hapten diphenylcyclopropenone (DPC). The receptors here all came from a woman in her twenties or thirties with alopecia areata. Some clones in this sample may be carry-over from other donors' samples.

The chain has TRBV7-2 and TRBJ1-3; no clear D. Trimming removed 6 bases at V and 5 bases at J, with 11 bases between. Germline assignment: CDR1 SGHTA and CDR2 FQGNSA. This CDR3 spans 13 amino acids. The CDR3 loop reads CASSSGIRNTIYF. CDR3 coding DNA: TGTGCCAGCAGTTCGGGAATCAGAAACACCATATATTTT.

The CDR3 region has the DNA TGCGCCAGCAGCTTGGAGCGGGGGCCTTACTACGAGCAGTACTTC. It yields the protein CASSLERGPYYEQYF. The rearrangement links TRBV5-1 to TRBJ2-7, with 8 bases identical to TRBD2. Germline V CDR1 and CDR2: SGHRS, YFSETQ. CDR3 length: 15 residues. The ends lost 0 bases at V and 3 bases at J; junction bases unmatched: 5.

This chain links TRBV18 with TRBJ2-2; D gene unclear. Trimming took 2 bases from V and 3 from J, leaving 10 bases between them. Per germline, CDR1 KGHSH and CDR2 LQKENI. There are 15 residues in the CDR3. Here the CDR3 reads CASSPRSGYTGELFF. The CDR3 region has the DNA TGTGCCAGCTCACCAAGGTCCGGGTACACCGGGGAGCTGTTTTTT. Filled out from reference TRBV18 and TRBJ2-2, the complete variable domain reads NAGVMQNPRHLVRRRGQEARLRCSPMKGHSHVYWYRQLPEEGLKFMVYLQKENIIDESGMPKERFSAEFPKEGPSILRIQQVVRGDSAAYFCASSPRSGYTGELFFGEGSRLTVL.

In this sample, this clonotype turned up many times. The rearrangement uses TRBV11-2 and TRBJ2-3, with no clear D. Between the trimmed V and J ends, which lost 5 bases and 4 bases, there was a span of 10 bases. CDR1 is SGHAT, CDR2 FQNNGV, per germline. CDR3 length: 13 amino acids. In nucleotides, the CDR3 is TGTGCCAGCAGCGACCCCCCGGCAGATACGCAGTATTTT. It specifies CASSDPPADTQYF.

In this sample, this clonotype turned up a few times. The rearrangement uses TRBV20-1 and TRBJ2-5; D not certain. This CDR3 spans 15 amino acids. The germline V gene has CDR1 DFQATT and CDR2 SNEGSKA (reference sequence). V was shortened by 3 bases and J by 0 bases, with 14 bases between the two germline ends. The DNA of the CDR3 is TGCAGTGCTAGTGTGGTGGCAACACACCAAGAGACCCAGTACTTC. As protein: CSASVVATHQETQYF.

The CDR3 DNA reads as TGCAGTGCTAGAGAAGAGCGGGAGCAGTACTTC. Its translation: CSAREEREQYF. J is TRBJ2-7 and V is TRBV20-1; perhaps TRBD2 as D (5 bases). V shed 0 bases and J shed 7 bases, with 7 bases lying between them. Germline CDR1 reads DFQATT; CDR2 reads SNEGSKA (reference sequence). The CDR3 runs 11 residues.

This clonotype was observed a few times. The CDR3 DNA is TGTGCCATCAGTGTCTCGGGTGTCACTGAAGCTTTCTTT. This translates into CAISVSGVTEAFF. J is TRBJ1-1 and V is TRBV10-3; D uncertain. Trimming took 4 bases from V and 4 from J, leaving 10 bases between them. The CDR3 has 13 amino acids. The V gene's germline CDR1 is ENHRY and CDR2 SYGVKD.

This clonotype was seen only a few times. Here the CDR3 reads CSASLLANTYEQYF. The CDR3 DNA reads as TGCAGTGCTAGTTTACTAGCGAACACCTACGAGCAGTACTTC. The rearrangement links TRBV20-1 to TRBJ2-7, with 7 nucleotides matching TRBD2. The CDR3 length is 14 residues. The junction had 7 bases not matched to a gene; V was cut back by 3 bases and J by 2 bases. Germline V lookup: CDR1 DFQATT, CDR2 SNEGSKA (reference sequence).

This clonotype came up a few times. The rearrangement links TRBV3-1 to TRBJ1-4; weak D call: TRBD1 (5 bases). The germline CDR1 and CDR2 sequences are LGHDT and YNNKEL (reference sequence). This CDR3 is 12 amino acids long. V lost 2 bases to trimming and J lost 11 bases, with 9 bases between them. The CDR3 loop reads CASSQIRGKLFF. The DNA of the CDR3 is TGTGCCAGCAGCCAAATACGGGGGAAACTGTTTTTT.

This clonotype was observed a handful of times. The rearrangement joins TRBV6-5 to TRBJ2-1; 10 positions match TRBD2. J lost 9 bases, V lost 7 bases, and 9 bases had no gene match. The CDR3 has 14 residues. CDR1 and CDR2 (germline): MNHEY, SVGAGI. CDR3 bases: TGTGCCAGCACCGAACTAGCGGGAACGGGTGAGCAGTTCTTC. It translates to CASTELAGTGEQFF.

The chain carries TRBV4-3 and TRBJ2-3; the match to TRBD1 covers 10 bases. V shed 0 bases, J shed 0 bases, and the junction held 12 bases outside the gene matches. This CDR3 spans 20 amino acids. CDR1 LGHNA and CDR2 YSLEER come from the germline V gene. The CDR3 loop reads CASSQDPPGQGFSSTDTQYF. The CDR3 bases are TGCGCCAGCAGCCAAGATCCCCCGGGACAGGGGTTCTCTAGCACAGATACGCAGTATTTT.

V and J are TRBV3-1 and TRBJ1-4; D not certain. V lost 0 bases to trimming and J lost 0 bases, with 17 bases between them. The CDR3 runs 19 residues. The germline CDR1 and CDR2 sequences are LGHDT and YNNKEL (reference sequence). CDR3 nucleotides: TGTGCCAGCAGCCAAGATCCCCGAAGGACGGCGGCAACTAATGAAAAACTGTTTTTT. Amino acids: CASSQDPRRTAATNEKLFF.

The rearrangement uses TRBV29-1 and TRBJ2-7; no clear D gene. V dropped 1 base and J dropped 6 bases, with 16 bases sitting between them. CDR3 length: 14 amino acids. Germline V gene lookup returns CDR1 SQVTM and CDR2 ANQGSEA. CDR3 protein: CSVEASALVGEQYF. CDR3 sequence (DNA): TGCAGCGTTGAAGCCTCCGCCCTGGTTGGCGAGCAGTACTTC.

Worth noting for this clonotype: The final CDR3 position lacks the conserved phenylalanine or tryptophan, pointing to a likely read error. This chain connects TRBV14 to TRBJ2-3, with D possibly called TRBD1 or TRBD2 (5 bases each). Trimming took 3 bases from V and 2 from J, leaving 12 bases between them. The CDR3 covers 15 residues. The germline V gene encodes CDR1 SGHDN and CDR2 FVKESK. The CDR3, as DNA: TGTGCCAGCAGCCACCGGGACCGCTTCACAGATACGCAGTATTAT. As protein: CASSHRDRFTDTQYY.

This clonotype appeared a few times. This sequence joins TRBV5-1 and TRBJ1-1; D gene unclear. CDR1 is SGHRS, CDR2 YFSETQ, per germline. V gave up 7 bases and J gave up 0 bases, with 7 bases separating them. The CDR3 covers 12 residues. As DNA, the CDR3 is TGCGCCAGCCGGCTGCTGAACACTGAAGCTTTCTTT. Its protein is CASRLLNTEAFF.

The J gene is TRBJ1-1, the V gene TRBV18; 8 nucleotides agree with TRBD1. V was pared by 1 base and J by 3 bases, with 1 base of the junction left unmatched. The CDR3 has 14 amino acids. Germline lookup yields CDR1 KGHSH and CDR2 LQKENI. The CDR3 DNA is TGTGCCAGCTCACCACGGGGACAGGACACTGAAGCTTTCTTT. Amino acid sequence: CASSPRGQDTEAFF.

This rearrangement joins TRBV11-2 to TRBJ2-1; 11 bases agree with TRBD1. Germline V CDR1 and CDR2: SGHAT, FQNNGV. The trim removed 1 base at V and 3 bases at J, leaving 5 bases unmatched. This CDR3 region has 17 residues. The CDR3 reads CASSLGGQGAIYNEQFF. The CDR3 region has the DNA TGTGCCAGCAGCTTAGGTGGACAGGGGGCGATCTACAATGAGCAGTTCTTC. The variable domain in full, with the rest retrieved from reference TRBV11-2 and TRBJ2-1, is EAGVAQSPRYKIIEKRQSVAFWCNPISGHATLYWYQQILGQGPKLLIQFQNNGVVDDSQLPKDRFSAERLKGVDSTLKIQPAKLEDSAVYLCASSLGGQGAIYNEQFFGPGTRLTVL.

The rearrangement uses TRBV10-1 and TRBJ2-1; TRBD2 matches at 8 bases. V shed 3 bases and J 8 bases; nucleotides not matched to a gene: 6. CDR3 size: 14 residues. From germline, CDR1 is WNHNN and CDR2 SYGVQD (reference sequence). The CDR3 region is CASSESGGPDEQFF. Here the CDR3 DNA reads TGCGCCAGCAGTGAATCGGGAGGGCCTGATGAGCAGTTCTTC.

V gene TRBV12-3 or TRBV12-4 combines with J gene TRBJ2-3; 10 nucleotides agree with TRBD2. V trimming: 3 bases; J trimming: 2 bases; junction bases outside the gene matches: 8. The CDR3 loop spans 17 amino acids. CDR3 sequence reads: CASSFRLAGALTDTQYF. The CDR3 DNA sequence: TGTGCCAGCAGTTTCCGGCTAGCGGGGGCCCTCACAGATACGCAGTATTTT.

The chain joins TRBV2 to TRBJ2-1, with D unclear. The CDR3 consists of 13 residues. From germline, CDR1 is SNHLY and CDR2 FYNNEI. Trimming cost V 5 bases and J 7 bases, with 12 bases left between them. The CDR3 nucleotides are TGTGCCAGCAGTACCGCTCAAAGGAATGAGCAGTTCTTC. Translated: CASSTAQRNEQFF.